What follows are 28 T cell receptor beta chains derived from one specimen sequenced in a study of OX40 agonist ivuxolimab in advanced cancers. TCRdb's table, derived via immunoSEQ multiplex PCR, lists solely in-frame clones and lacks some. The sample lists about 59,000 clones, 84% occurring once. The sequencing here drew on CD4+ or CD8+ T cells sorted from blood, taken in a trial of the OX40 agonist ivuxolimab. The receptors stem from an adult with an advanced solid tumor such as melanoma, head and neck, liver or kidney cancer.

The chain combines TRBV5-1 with TRBJ2-5; 8 bases map to TRBD2. The CDR3 sequence is 15 residues long. Germline lookup yields CDR1 SGHRS and CDR2 YFSETQ. With 2 bases clipped from V and 4 bases from J, the junction kept 7 bases outside the gene matches. CDR3 loop: CASSFWAGGGETQYF. The CDR3 DNA is TGCGCCAGCAGCTTTTGGGCGGGAGGTGGAGAGACCCAGTACTTC.

CDR3 nucleotide sequence: TGTGCCAGCTCACCACAGCGGAGCACAGATACGCAGTATTTT. This translates into CASSPQRSTDTQYF. The chain links TRBV18 to TRBJ2-3, with a weak D call TRBD2 (5 bases). Trimming left V 1 base short and J 0 bases short, with 5 bases between. CDR1 and CDR2 from the germline V gene are KGHSH and LQKENI. The CDR3 is made up of 14 amino acids.

Sample share makes this clone medium-sized. V usage is TRBV2 and J usage is TRBJ1-3, with D possibly being TRBD1 (6 bases). The germline V gene encodes CDR1 SNHLY and CDR2 FYNNEI. CDR3 length: 13 amino acids. The V end lost 6 bases, the J end lost 0 bases, and 6 bases lay between the germline ends. The CDR3 loop reads CASRDSSGNTIYF. Here the CDR3 DNA reads TGTGCCAGCAGGGACAGCTCTGGAAACACCATATATTTT.

DNA of the CDR3: TGTGCCAGCAGCAAACTATTCGTCAATGAGCAGTTCTTC. Residues: CASSKLFVNEQFF. The genes are TRBV7-9 and TRBJ2-1; no clear D. The CDR3 is 13 residues long. Germline lookup yields CDR1 SEHNR and CDR2 FQNEAQ (reference sequence). Trimming took 5 bases from V and 6 from J, leaving 11 bases between them.

This clone is classed as medium-sized. The gene calls are TRBV7-2 and TRBJ2-3, with TRBD2 matching 7 bases. The CDR3 is made up of 16 amino acids. Germline values: CDR1 SGHTA, CDR2 FQGNSA. V lost 2 bases and J lost 0; bases outside the gene matches: 5. CDR3 nucleotides: TGTGCCAGCAGCTTAATGGGACTACTTAGCACAGATACGCAGTATTTT. This translates into CASSLMGLLSTDTQYF.

V usage is TRBV5-4 and J usage is TRBJ2-1; TRBD2 aligns across 11 bases. The CDR3 covers 16 residues. Germline values: CDR1 SGHNT, CDR2 YYREEE (reference sequence). V was clipped by 5 bases and J by 5 bases; unmatched bases: 9. CDR3 loop: CASRASGGINDNEQFF. The CDR3 bases are TGTGCCAGCAGGGCTAGCGGGGGGATCAATGACAATGAGCAGTTCTTC.

The chain uses TRBV2 and TRBJ2-5; D uncertain. Germline assignment: CDR1 SNHLY and CDR2 FYNNEI. The CDR3 covers 13 residues. V dropped 3 bases and J dropped 2 bases, with 7 bases sitting between them. Here the CDR3 reads CASSEMLQETQYF. CDR3 sequence (DNA): TGTGCCAGCAGTGAGATGCTGCAAGAGACCCAGTACTTC.

The chain uses TRBV5-5 and TRBJ2-1; 7 bases align to TRBD1. Germline CDR1 reads SGHKS; CDR2 reads YYEKEE (reference sequence). Trimming took 0 bases from V and 5 from J; bases not matched to a gene: 8. The CDR3 loop spans 16 amino acids. CDR3 sequence reads: CASSLALQGVDNEQFF. CDR3 nucleotides: TGTGCCAGCAGCTTGGCCTTGCAGGGGGTTGACAATGAGCAGTTCTTC.

This chain uses TRBV2 with TRBJ2-1; D may be TRBD2 (6 bases). V lost 3 bases, J lost 10 bases, and 19 bases lay in between. The CDR3 contains 15 residues. Germline CDR1 and CDR2: SNHLY and FYNNEI. The DNA of the CDR3 is TGTGCCAGCAGTGACGCCGGGAGCATTCAGAGAGAGCAGTTCTTC. Translated, it gives CASSDAGSIQREQFF.

The gene calls are TRBV4-2 and TRBJ2-4, with 10 bases aligning to TRBD2. The ends lost 0 bases at V and 9 bases at J; junction bases unmatched: 8. The germline CDR1 and CDR2 sequences are LGHNA and YNFKEQ. The CDR3 runs to 16 residues. As DNA, the CDR3 is TGTGCCAGCAGCCAAGATGGGCTAGCGGGGGACGGCATTCAGTACTTC. It codes for CASSQDGLAGDGIQYF.

The chain combines TRBV19 with TRBJ1-1, with a weak D call TRBD1 (5 bases). The CDR3 is made up of 14 amino acids. Trimming took off 3 bases at V and 5 bases at J, with 13 bases between the two ends. Germline CDR1 LNHDA, CDR2 SQIVND (reference sequence). For the CDR3, the DNA is TGTGCCAGTAGTATCTCTGGGACGCGGACTGAAGCTTTCTTT. Encoded protein: CASSISGTRTEAFF.

V is TRBV6-5 and J is TRBJ1-6; 12 bases match TRBD1. This CDR3 spans 14 amino acids. J gave up 10 bases and V 5 bases, and 3 bases lay outside the gene matches. Per the germline V gene, CDR1 is MNHEY and CDR2 is SVGAGI. The CDR3 protein is CASSEGTGGSPLHF. CDR3 nucleotides: TGTGCCAGCAGTGAAGGGACAGGGGGCTCACCCCTCCACTTT.

This chain uses TRBV2 with TRBJ2-7; D is unresolved. There are 12 residues in the CDR3. The V gene lost 5 bases and the J gene lost 0 bases, with 5 bases spanning the gap. Germline loops: CDR1 SNHLY, CDR2 FYNNEI. DNA for the CDR3: TGTGCCAGCAGTCGGACCTCCTACGAGCAGTACTTC. Translating gives CASSRTSYEQYF.

This rearrangement joins TRBV27 to TRBJ2-7, with 10 bases matching TRBD1. CDR1 and CDR2 from the germline V gene are MNHEY and SMNVEV (reference sequence). The CDR3 has 14 amino acids. Trimming at V came to 4 bases and at J to 6 bases, leaving 6 bases not matched to a gene. Written as DNA, the CDR3 is TGTGCCAGCAGTTGGATGGGACAGGGGCTCGAGCAGTACTTC. This encodes CASSWMGQGLEQYF.

The chain combines TRBV10-3 with TRBJ2-1; D remains ambiguous. V was cut by 3 bases and J by 10 bases, with 7 bases left in between. CDR3 length: 11 amino acids. Germline-derived CDR1 and CDR2 are ENHRY and SYGVKD. CDR3: CAISDVGEQFF. Written as DNA, the CDR3 is TGTGCCATCAGTGATGTGGGGGAGCAGTTCTTC.

CDR3 nucleotides: TGTGCCAGCAGTGAAGCGCTCAGGGGGAACGAGCAGTACTTC. This encodes CASSEALRGNEQYF. The J gene is TRBJ2-7, the V gene TRBV2; 7 nucleotides match TRBD1. The CDR3 runs 14 residues. Trimming at V came to 0 bases and at J to 5 bases, leaving 4 bases not matched to a gene. Germline V lookup: CDR1 SNHLY, CDR2 FYNNEI. Supplemented by reference TRBV2 and TRBJ2-7, the full variable domain reads EPEVTQTPSHQVTQMGQEVILRCVPISNHLYFYWYRQILGQKVEFLVSFYNNEISEKSEIFDDQFSVERPDGSNFTLKIRSTKLEDSAMYFCASSEALRGNEQYFGPGTRLTVT.

The chain uses TRBV5-4 and TRBJ2-5; the match to TRBD2 covers 10 bases. The CDR3 spans 14 residues. V trimming: 3 bases; J trimming: 7 bases; junction bases outside the gene matches: 6. Germline V gene sequence: CDR1 SGHNT, CDR2 YYREEE (reference sequence). This chain's CDR3 is CASSSSGGVGTQYF. As DNA, the CDR3 is TGTGCCAGCAGCTCCAGCGGGGGGGTCGGGACCCAGTACTTC.

The chain couples TRBV15 to TRBJ2-1, with 8 bases aligning to TRBD1. Germline V CDR1 and CDR2: LNHNV, YYDKDF (reference sequence). This CDR3 spans 16 amino acids. Trimming cost V 3 bases and J 7 bases; bases outside gene matches: 11. The CDR3 loop reads CATSRAAQGAGNEQFF. CDR3 coding DNA: TGTGCCACCAGCAGGGCCGCCCAGGGGGCTGGGAATGAGCAGTTCTTC.

The rearrangement joins TRBV6-6 to TRBJ2-5; 7 nucleotides agree with TRBD1. The V and J ends lost 6 bases and 1 base, in that order; junction bases with no gene match: 2. The CDR3 is made up of 13 amino acids. Germline CDR1 and CDR2: MNHNY and SVGAGI (reference sequence). The CDR3 nucleotides are TGTGCCAGCAGCCACAGGGGCCAAGAGACCCAGTACTTC. This encodes CASSHRGQETQYF.

Note on this clone: Germline and junction disagree at one end, which may indicate a read error. The rearrangement links TRBV7-9 to TRBJ2-2; 11 nucleotides align to TRBD2. CDR3 length: 18 residues. The germline V gene encodes CDR1 SEHNR and CDR2 FQNEAQ (reference sequence). CDR3 in amino acids: CASSFIISTSGEHRGAVF. The CDR3 nucleotides are TGTGCCAGCAGCTTTATTATTTCGACTAGCGGGGAACACCGGGGAGCTGTTTTT. The full variable domain, with the rest looked up from reference TRBV7-9 and TRBJ2-2, is DTGVSQNPRHKITKRGQNVTFRCDPISEHNRLYWYRQTLGQGPEFLTYFQNEAQLEKSRLLSDRFSAERPKGSFSTLEIQRTEQGDSAMYLCASSFIISTSGEHRGAVFGEGSRLTVL.

This clone was seen a handful of times. This chain joins TRBV7-9 and TRBJ1-1; D unclear. V was shortened by 4 bases and J by 10 bases, with 13 bases between the two germline ends. In germline, CDR1 is SEHNR, CDR2 FQNEAQ (reference sequence). This CDR3 has 12 amino acids. The CDR3 coding sequence is TGTGCCAGCAGCTCCCATCAGCCCCCAGCTTTCTTT. Translating gives CASSSHQPPAFF.

As DNA, the CDR3 is TGTTGGCCCGTTAATGAAAAACTGTTTTTT. Amino acids: CWPVNEKLFF. V gene TRBV28 combines with J gene TRBJ1-4; D unresolved. From germline, CDR1 is MDHEN and CDR2 SYDVKM. The CDR3 is 10 residues long.

The chain recombines TRBV6-5 with TRBJ1-1, with no clear D. CDR3 length equals 13 residues. Between the trimmed V and J ends, which lost 6 bases and 0 bases, there was a span of 8 bases. The germline V gene has CDR1 MNHEY and CDR2 SVGAGI. CDR3 in amino acids: CASSRDVNTEAFF. CDR3 bases: TGTGCCAGCAGCCGAGACGTGAACACTGAAGCTTTCTTT.

The chain recombines TRBV2 with TRBJ2-1; TRBD1 might be the D (6 bases). Germline-derived CDR1 and CDR2 are SNHLY and FYNNEI. This CDR3 spans 14 amino acids. V dropped 1 base and J dropped 7 bases, with 11 bases sitting between them. The CDR3 here is CASSEDSQGNEQFF. DNA of the CDR3: TGTGCCAGCAGTGAAGATAGTCAGGGGAATGAGCAGTTCTTC.

The genes are TRBV5-1 and TRBJ2-7; D is perhaps TRBD2 (6 bases). The length of the CDR3 is 16 residues. Per the germline V gene, CDR1 is SGHRS and CDR2 is YFSETQ. The V and J ends lost 3 bases and 0 bases respectively, with 16 bases between them. DNA of the CDR3: TGCGCCAGCAGCTCGGTCGGGGGTTCTTACTCCTACGAGCAGTACTTC. It translates to CASSSVGGSYSYEQYF.

The V and J genes are TRBV7-3 and TRBJ2-3; 8 bases align to TRBD2. Germline lookup yields CDR1 SGHTA and CDR2 FQGTGA. J was trimmed by 4 bases and V by 2 bases; bases with no gene match: 5. The CDR3 is 15 amino acids. CDR3 residues: CASSLGSGASDTQYF. CDR3 nucleotide sequence: TGTGCCAGCAGCTTAGGTAGCGGGGCATCAGATACGCAGTATTTT.

This rearrangement joins TRBV30 to TRBJ1-2; the D is unclear. V lost 0 bases, J lost 8 bases, and 13 bases lay in between. The CDR3 runs 13 residues. Germline V CDR1 and CDR2: GTSNPN, SVGIG (reference sequence). The CDR3 reads CAWSVRLERGYTF. The DNA for the CDR3 is TGTGCCTGGAGTGTACGGCTGGAGAGGGGCTACACCTTC.

The rearrangement joins TRBV7-3 to TRBJ2-6; no clear D. This CDR3 contains 16 residues. The germline CDR1 and CDR2 sequences are SGHTA and FQGTGA. V was cut by 1 base and J by 0 bases, with 7 bases left in between. CDR3 DNA sequence: TGTGCCAGCAGCTTAATTGCCCGCTCTGGGGCCAACGTCCTGACTTTC. This codes for CASSLIARSGANVLTF. Together with reference TRBV7-3 and TRBJ2-6, the CDR3 gives the full variable domain: GAGVSQTPSNKVTEKGKYVELRCDPISGHTALYWYRQSLGQGPEFLIYFQGTGAADDSGLPNDRFFAVRPEGSVSTLKIQRTERGDSAVYLCASSLIARSGANVLTFGAGSRLTVL.